This record covers a single T cell receptor (beta chain). The junction departs from the called germline gene at one end, perhaps through a read error. The CDR3 covers 17 residues. Production of TCR beta cDNA used around 500 ng total RNA together with a constant-region primer. Three-round nested multiplex PCR performed with slightly modified ARM-PCR produced the TCR beta libraries. Researchers ran the first two PCR rounds for roughly 10 cycles each with TRBV1-TRBV30 forward primers and a C-beta reverse primer. One entry per CDR3 protein results from TCRdb running MiXCR on the multiplex PCR reads. The table lists under 150,000 distinct CDR3 sequences, around 65% of them singletons. The data were taken from a study of tumor-infiltrating lymphocytes in primary liver carcinoma. In the study overall: All lesions had stage T1-T3 N0M0 and roughly 4 to 11 cm widths.

Taking roughly 20-34 mg of unsorted bulk tissue, the authors co-extracted RNA and DNA. The sequenced sample consisted of tumor-adjacent normal liver tissue. The chain recombines TRBV12-3 or TRBV12-4 with TRBJ1-4; D perhaps matches TRBD1 (6 bases). This clonotype was sampled from a woman aged 60 to 75 with primary liver carcinoma and hepatitis B virus infection. The CDR3 reads CARSSGRGAKREEKLFF. Here the CDR3 DNA reads TGTGCCAGAAGTTCGGGACGGGGGGCGAAACGAGAAGAAAAACTGTTTTTT.